This TCR beta chain was identified in a study of OX40 agonist ivuxolimab in advanced cancers. Across the whole study: The drug used for patients, ivuxolimab, was an agonistic anti-OX40 (CD134) antibody. Patients treated during dose escalation were battling hepatocellular carcinoma, melanoma, renal cell or head and neck cancer.

Findings of the study overall: Some nonresponders also had low normalized T-cell clonal expansion.

Assay used: immunoSEQ multiplex PCR; TCRdb lists only in-frame clones, some missing. The table records under 80,000 clones, more than 75% of them present only once. Blood draws occurred at baseline, cycle 4 day 1, and cycle 7 day 1. Concerning this clone itself: Its antigen is undetermined.

Germline loops: CDR1 LNHDA, CDR2 SQIVND (reference sequence). V lost 1 base, J lost 8 bases, and 14 bases stayed unmatched. CDR3 length: 18 residues. This TCR was recovered from an adult with an advanced solid tumor such as melanoma, head and neck, liver or kidney cancer. V gene TRBV19 combines with J gene TRBJ2-1; 10 nucleotides agree with TRBD2. This specimen was CD4+ or CD8+ T cells sorted from blood, taken in a trial of the OX40 agonist ivuxolimab. The CDR3 spells CASSIVAGSGLAGDEQFF. In DNA form, the CDR3 reads TGTGCCAGTAGTATAGTGGCGGGGAGTGGGCTAGCGGGAGATGAGCAGTTCTTC.